This entry lists 14 T cell receptor beta chains sequenced from one sample in a study of blood T cell repertoires in COVID-19. The protocol was immunoSEQ multiplex PCR, while the TCRdb copy is restricted to in-frame clones and leaves out a portion. The data contain some 330,000 clones, 88% of them seen just once; the ten biggest clones take up 5%. Input material: PBMCs or T cells enriched from blood (not recorded which). The source is a young man who had recovered from COVID-19.

V usage is TRBV2 and J usage is TRBJ2-7; 10 nucleotides agree with TRBD1. The CDR3 is 16 amino acids. Per germline, CDR1 SNHLY and CDR2 FYNNEI. V lost 6 bases to trimming and J lost 1 base; unmatched junction nucleotides: 9. The CDR3 nucleotides are TGTGCCAGCAGGGGTGCACGGGACAGGGGATCCTACGAGCAGTACTTC. Translation: CASRGARDRGSYEQYF.

The V call is TRBV10-3, the J call TRBJ1-4, with a tentative D call TRBD1 (6 bases). Trimming took 10 bases from V and 7 from J, leaving 19 bases between them. CDR1 is ENHRY and CDR2 is SYGVKD in the germline V gene. The CDR3 spans 14 residues. CDR3: CANTRGGFIEKLFF. The CDR3 DNA follows: TGTGCCAACACGAGGGGGGGCTTCATTGAAAAACTGTTTTTT.

The V gene is TRBV24-1, the J gene TRBJ2-2; 11 positions agree with TRBD1. The CDR3 runs 16 residues. The germline gives CDR1 KGHDR, CDR2 SFDVKD. V dropped 7 bases and J dropped 6; count of bases not matched to a gene: 9. The DNA for the CDR3 is TGTGCCACCAGCGAAGAGGACAGGGGGCGGCCCGGGGAGCTGTTTTTT. Its protein is CATSEEDRGRPGELFF.

The CDR3 DNA sequence: TGTGCCAGCAGTCAGGGGGCGAGCAATGAGCAGTTCTTC. Translating gives CASSQGASNEQFF. The chain uses TRBV27 and TRBJ2-1, with 8 positions matching TRBD1. The CDR3 consists of 13 residues. The germline V gene encodes CDR1 MNHEY and CDR2 SMNVEV (reference sequence). Trimming cost V 5 bases and J 6 bases; bases outside gene matches: 3.

The rearrangement uses TRBV19 and TRBJ1-6, with 7 bases identical to TRBD1. CDR1 and CDR2 from the germline V gene are LNHDA and SQIVND (reference sequence). This CDR3 has 14 amino acids. J lost 8 bases, V lost 7 bases, and 8 bases had no gene match. The CDR3 protein is CASNRDSRDSPLHF. The CDR3 bases are TGTGCCAGTAACCGGGACAGTCGTGATTCACCCCTCCACTTT.

The V and J genes are TRBV19 and TRBJ2-7; 8 bases are a match to TRBD1. V was pared by 6 bases and J by 0 bases, with 7 bases of the junction left unmatched. The CDR3 totals 15 residues. Germline assignment: CDR1 LNHDA and CDR2 SQIVND (reference sequence). Here the CDR3 DNA reads TGTGCCAGTAGAAATCCGGGACAGGACTCCTACGAGCAGTACTTC. This codes for CASRNPGQDSYEQYF.

J is TRBJ2-2 and V is TRBV19; 9 bases are shared with TRBD2. Germline V CDR1 and CDR2: LNHDA, SQIVND (reference sequence). The CDR3 covers 15 residues. V shed 5 bases, J shed 5 bases, and the junction held 6 bases outside the gene matches. This chain's CDR3 is CASSRLAGWTGELFF. The CDR3 nucleotides are TGTGCCAGTAGTCGGCTAGCGGGGTGGACCGGGGAGCTGTTTTTT.

The chain has TRBV27 and TRBJ2-7; TRBD1 matches at 9 bases. This CDR3 is built from 16 residues. The V gene's germline CDR1 is MNHEY and CDR2 SMNVEV (reference sequence). V was pared by 4 bases and J by 4 bases, with 11 bases of the junction left unmatched. CDR3 bases: TGTGCCAGCAGTTCTCGATTCGGGACAGGGATGTACGAGCAGTACTTC. It specifies CASSSRFGTGMYEQYF.

This chain links TRBV28 with TRBJ1-5; 7 bases line up with TRBD1. Germline-derived CDR1 and CDR2 are MDHEN and SYDVKM. V trimming: 7 bases; J trimming: 7 bases; junction bases outside the gene matches: 16. The CDR3 has 16 amino acids. CDR3 nucleotides: TGTGCCAGCAATTTGTCAGGGGGAGTAGGAGGACAGCCCCAGCATTTT. This sequence encodes CASNLSGGVGGQPQHF.

The chain employs TRBV7-8 and TRBJ1-5; 7 nucleotides match TRBD1. Germline CDR1 and CDR2: SGHVS and FQNEAQ. The CDR3 totals 15 residues. J lost 4 bases, V lost 2 bases, and 5 bases had no gene match. The CDR3 here is CASSLPAGGNQPQHF. CDR3 sequence (DNA): TGTGCCAGCAGCTTACCAGCAGGGGGAAATCAGCCCCAGCATTTT.

The gene calls are TRBV5-4 and TRBJ2-1; D gene unclear. CDR3 size: 14 residues. Between the trimmed V and J ends, which lost 0 bases and 2 bases, there was a span of 6 bases. CDR1 and CDR2 from the germline V gene are SGHNT and YYREEE (reference sequence). The CDR3 DNA reads as TGTGCCAGCAGCTTGGATTCGGCCTACAATGAGCAGTTCTTC. Amino acids: CASSLDSAYNEQFF.

In its sample, this clone was seen a few times. The chain recombines TRBV5-5 with TRBJ2-2, with D hard to call. V lost 3 bases and J lost 1, with 7 bases in between. Germline-derived CDR1 and CDR2 are SGHKS and YYEKEE (reference sequence). CDR3 length equals 14 residues. The CDR3 DNA follows: TGTGCCAGCAGCTCACCAGGGAACACCGGGGAGCTGTTTTTT. Its translation: CASSSPGNTGELFF. Full variable domain (missing parts from reference TRBV5-5 and TRBJ2-2): DAGVTQSPTHLIKTRGQQVTLRCSPISGHKSVSWYQQVLGQGPQFIFQYYEKEERGRGNFPDRFSARQFPNYSSELNVNALLLGDSALYLCASSSPGNTGELFFGEGSRLTVL.

The J gene is TRBJ1-2, the V gene TRBV27; TRBD1 matches at 7 bases. CDR1 MNHEY and CDR2 SMNVEV come from the germline V gene (reference sequence). V trimming: 5 bases; J trimming: 8 bases; junction bases outside the gene matches: 8. CDR3 length equals 13 residues. CDR3 sequence: CASSPRQGSGYTF. DNA of the CDR3: TGTGCCAGCAGTCCCAGACAGGGCTCCGGCTACACCTTC.

This clone was counted once. The V and J genes are TRBV3-1 (or the pseudogene TRBV3-2) and TRBJ2-7; 10 positions agree with TRBD2. Per the germline V gene, CDR1 is LGHDT and CDR2 is YNNKEL (reference sequence). The junction had 8 bases not matched to a gene; V was cut back by 3 bases and J by 6 bases. CDR3 length: 15 amino acids. The CDR3 protein is CASSQGLATGSEQYF. CDR3 nucleotides: TGTGCCAGCAGCCAGGGACTAGCGACGGGAAGCGAGCAGTACTTC.